This TCR beta chain comes out of a study of blood T cell repertoires in COVID-19. Study-wide context: Specimens from acute and convalescent COVID-19 originated in the United States, Italy and Spain. Sources were T cells, B-cell-depleted T cells, or PBMCs; the material itself was cDNA or gDNA.

Original handling: Amplification of reference gene primers was used by the study to estimate nucleated cell counts. Repertoires were generated with immunoSEQ multiplex PCR, while TCRdb's copy carries only in-frame clones and drops some. V and J calls and clone size come straight from that table; D and trimming were deduced from the DNA. The sample has around 75,000 clones; about 88% are singletons. CDR1 and CDR2 from the germline V gene are LNHNV and YYDKDF (reference sequence). This CDR3 contains 17 residues. V was clipped by 3 bases and J by 4 bases, with 18 bases between them. Material for sequencing was peripheral blood. The genes are TRBV15 and TRBJ2-2; D is undetermined. This sequence was found in a human donor in a cohort sampled during active COVID-19. This chain's CDR3 is CATSRLYGQSGTGELFF. The CDR3 DNA sequence: TGTGCCACCAGCAGGCTATATGGTCAATCAGGCACCGGGGAGCTGTTTTTT.